This T cell receptor beta chain was identified in a study of Ad26.COV2.S vaccination and SARS-CoV-2 variants. Study overall: Ad26.COV2.S given intramuscularly, once or twice 56 days apart.

Treatment described: around 19 received Ad26.COV2.S at low or high dose, single or two shots; about 5 received placebo; per-sample allocation not given. Specimen acquisition occurred on day 63 following the initial vaccine or placebo injection. This clone was detected once. Here immunoSEQ multiplex PCR was the method, and the copy in TCRdb shows in-frame clones only, minus some. This sample has 300,000 to 400,000 clones, with about 85% found just once. Germline assignment: CDR1 SGHDT and CDR2 YYEEEE. This CDR3 region has 13 residues. Trimming cost V 0 bases and J 3 bases, with 6 bases left between them.

The sequence was obtained from a person aged 18-65 years who received the Ad26.COV2.S COVID-19 vaccine or a placebo. The J gene is TRBJ1-1, the V gene TRBV5-6; D possibly corresponds to TRBD1 (6 bases). Sequenced material: peripheral blood, taken in a trial of Ad26.COV2.S vaccine versus placebo. The CDR3 sequence: CASSLGGHTEAFF. In nucleotides, the CDR3 is TGTGCCAGCAGCTTGGGGGGGCACACTGAAGCTTTCTTT.